Each of the 13 T cell receptor beta chains below was sequenced from the same sample in a study of shared T cell receptors in the human thymus. Measured with immunoSEQ multiplex PCR; TCRdb has only the in-frame clones, and not every one. This table has approximately 660,000 clones, roughly 90% appearing once. The sample was also linked to a second study, of human thymus T cells.

Input material: thymocytes. The receptor source for this set is a boy under two years old with a congenital heart defect.

The rearrangement links TRBV9 to TRBJ2-1; 7 bases match TRBD2. Trimming cost V 1 base and J 5 bases; bases outside gene matches: 9. The CDR3 consists of 16 residues. The germline gives CDR1 SGDLS, CDR2 YYNGEE. Here the CDR3 DNA reads TGTGCCAGCAGCGTAAACCCGACTAGCCGGCACAATGAGCAGTTCTTC. This codes for CASSVNPTSRHNEQFF.

The V gene is TRBV19, the J gene TRBJ1-4; maybe TRBD1 (5 bases). Trimming removed 6 bases at V and 5 bases at J, with 16 bases between. Germline CDR1 reads LNHDA; CDR2 reads SQIVND (reference sequence). The CDR3 runs to 15 residues. In DNA form, the CDR3 reads TGTGCCAGTAGGGGGCAGGGCGAACCAAATGAAAAACTGTTTTTT. Protein: CASRGQGEPNEKLFF. The full variable domain, in which reference TRBV19 and TRBJ1-4 provide the parts outside the CDR3, is DGGITQSPKYLFRKEGQNVTLSCEQNLNHDAMYWYRQDPGQGLRLIYYSQIVNDFQKGDIAEGYSVSREKKESFPLTVTSAQKNPTAFYLCASRGQGEPNEKLFFGSGTQLSVL.

This clone showed up just once. The CDR3, as DNA: TGTGCCAGCAGCCCACCAGGGGACAGGGTTCCAGATACGCAGTATTTT. Translation gives CASSPPGDRVPDTQYF. The chain links TRBV9 to TRBJ2-3; 9 positions match TRBD1. The length of the CDR3 is 16 residues. Germline V gene data show CDR1 as SGDLS and CDR2 as YYNGEE. V shed 4 bases and J 4 bases; nucleotides not matched to a gene: 10.

The genes are TRBV5-1 and TRBJ2-7; D not resolved. Trimming stripped 7 bases from V and 0 bases from J, with 14 bases between. Germline assignment: CDR1 SGHRS and CDR2 YFSETQ. The CDR3 length is 14 residues. The CDR3 bases are TGCGCCAGCGGTTCGCTGGCCGCCTCCTACGAGCAGTACTTC. Its protein product is CASGSLAASYEQYF.

The gene calls are TRBV7-7 and TRBJ2-3, with 9 nucleotides matching TRBD2. V lost 5 bases to trimming and J lost 3 bases; unmatched junction nucleotides: 6. There are 15 residues in the CDR3. From germline, CDR1 is SSHAT and CDR2 FNYEAQ (reference sequence). The CDR3 DNA reads TGTGCCAGCAGCCCTGGGCGGGAGGGGACAGATACGCAGTATTTT. Translating gives CASSPGREGTDTQYF.

J is TRBJ2-7 and V is TRBV27; 8 bases agree with TRBD2. The CDR3 length is 17 residues. Germline V gives CDR1 MNHEY, CDR2 SMNVEV (reference sequence). V gave up 4 bases and J gave up 3 bases; unmatched junction bases: 14. This CDR3 reads CASSWGSGARDHYEQYF. The CDR3 coding sequence is TGTGCCAGCAGTTGGGGTAGCGGGGCCCGCGACCACTACGAGCAGTACTTC.

The CDR3 reads CASSRTGNTEAFF. CDR3 in DNA: TGTGCCAGCAGTCGAACAGGGAACACTGAAGCTTTCTTT. V and J are TRBV11-2 and TRBJ1-1; possible D gene TRBD1, 5 bases. Trimming took 6 bases from V and 1 from J, leaving 9 bases between them. In germline, CDR1 is SGHAT, CDR2 FQNNGV. The CDR3 is 13 residues long.

The J gene is TRBJ2-3, the V gene TRBV27; D call uncertain. Per germline, CDR1 MNHEY and CDR2 SMNVEV (reference sequence). With 1 base removed from V and 0 bases from J, the gap between germline ends came to 8 bases. This CDR3 is built from 15 residues. The chain's CDR3 is CASSLYASSTDTQYF. In DNA, the CDR3 is TGTGCCAGCAGTTTATACGCGTCTAGCACAGATACGCAGTATTTT.

This chain connects TRBV5-6 to TRBJ2-7, with 10 bases identical to TRBD2. The CDR3 runs 18 residues. CDR1 and CDR2 (germline): SGHDT, YYEEEE. Trimming removed 6 bases from V and 5 bases from J; junction bases left unmatched: 20. The CDR3 region is CASNRTRQASGRVDEQYF. Here the CDR3 DNA reads TGTGCCAGCAACAGGACACGTCAGGCTAGCGGGAGAGTAGACGAGCAGTACTTC.

The chain is built from TRBV19 and TRBJ2-1; 8 nucleotides match TRBD2. Germline V gene data show CDR1 as LNHDA and CDR2 as SQIVND (reference sequence). The CDR3 length is 17 residues. V was clipped by 5 bases and J by 5 bases; unmatched bases: 14. In nucleotides, the CDR3 is TGTGCCAGTAGTGCGGAGGTTCGGGAGGGCCAGAACAATGAGCAGTTCTTC. Its protein is CASSAEVREGQNNEQFF.

This chain joins TRBV28 and TRBJ2-7; D perhaps matches TRBD1 (6 bases). This CDR3 contains 17 residues. Per germline, CDR1 MDHEN and CDR2 SYDVKM. The V end was cut by 7 bases, the J end by 3 bases, with 25 bases between. Written as DNA, the CDR3 is TGTGCCAGCAACTCCAAGGGACACCTACAGCAGCACTACGAGCAGTACTTC. Its protein product is CASNSKGHLQQHYEQYF.

V and J are TRBV7-8 and TRBJ2-7; perhaps TRBD1 as D (5 bases). The CDR3 has 15 amino acids. CDR1 and CDR2 (germline): SGHVS, FQNEAQ. Deletions cut 3 bases from V and 3 bases from J, with 15 bases between. The CDR3 loop is CASSLYPRDSYEQYF. The CDR3 nucleotides are TGTGCCAGCAGCTTGTACCCTAGAGACAGCTACGAGCAGTACTTC.

This sequence joins TRBV5-6 and TRBJ1-1; TRBD1 might be the D (5 bases). This CDR3 contains 14 residues. Per the germline V gene, CDR1 is SGHDT and CDR2 is YYEEEE. V was pared by 2 bases and J by 1 base, with 9 bases between. The CDR3 protein is CASSLRGQNTEAFF. The CDR3 DNA sequence: TGTGCCAGCAGCTTAAGGGGCCAGAACACTGAAGCTTTCTTT.